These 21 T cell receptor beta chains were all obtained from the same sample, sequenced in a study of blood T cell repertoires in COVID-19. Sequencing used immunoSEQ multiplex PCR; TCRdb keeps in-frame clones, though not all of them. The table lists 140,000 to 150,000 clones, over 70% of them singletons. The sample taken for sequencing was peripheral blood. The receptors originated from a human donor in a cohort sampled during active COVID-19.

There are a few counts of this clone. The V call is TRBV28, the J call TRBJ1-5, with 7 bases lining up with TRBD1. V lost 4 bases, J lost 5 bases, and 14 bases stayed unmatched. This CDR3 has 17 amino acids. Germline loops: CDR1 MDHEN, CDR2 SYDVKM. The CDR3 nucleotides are TGTGCCAGCAGTTCCCGCCGGACAGGCCATCCTGATCAGCCCCAGCATTTT. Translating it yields CASSSRRTGHPDQPQHF.

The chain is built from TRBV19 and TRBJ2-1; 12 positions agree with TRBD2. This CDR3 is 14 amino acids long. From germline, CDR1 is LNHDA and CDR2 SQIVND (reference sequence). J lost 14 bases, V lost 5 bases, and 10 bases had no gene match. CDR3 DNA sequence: TGTGCCAGTAGTCCGACTAGCGGGAGTGGTGAAGAGTTCTTC. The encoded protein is CASSPTSGSGEEFF.

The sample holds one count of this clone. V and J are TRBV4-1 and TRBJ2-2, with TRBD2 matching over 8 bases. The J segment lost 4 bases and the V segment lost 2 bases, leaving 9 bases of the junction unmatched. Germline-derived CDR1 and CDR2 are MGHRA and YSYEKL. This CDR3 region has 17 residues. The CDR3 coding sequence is TGCGCCAGCAGCCAACGGGTCGTTAGCGGGATCACCGGGGAGCTGTTTTTT. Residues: CASSQRVVSGITGELFF.

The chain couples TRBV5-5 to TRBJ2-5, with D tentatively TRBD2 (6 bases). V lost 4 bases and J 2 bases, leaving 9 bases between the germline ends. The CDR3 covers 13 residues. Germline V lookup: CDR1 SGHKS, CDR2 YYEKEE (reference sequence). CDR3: CASSRGNQETQYF. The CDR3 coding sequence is TGTGCCAGCAGCCGGGGGAATCAAGAGACCCAGTACTTC.

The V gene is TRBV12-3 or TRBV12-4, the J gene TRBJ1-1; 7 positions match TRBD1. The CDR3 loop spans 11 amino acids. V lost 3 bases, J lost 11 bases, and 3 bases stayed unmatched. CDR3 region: CASSFAGGAFF. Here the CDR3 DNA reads TGTGCCAGCAGTTTTGCAGGGGGGGCTTTCTTT.

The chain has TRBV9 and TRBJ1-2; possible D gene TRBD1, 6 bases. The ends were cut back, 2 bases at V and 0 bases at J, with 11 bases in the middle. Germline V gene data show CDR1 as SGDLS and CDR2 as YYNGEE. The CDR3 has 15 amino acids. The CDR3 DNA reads TGTGCCAGCAGCGTGGGGGGGCCTGCTAACTATGGCTACACCTTC. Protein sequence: CASSVGGPANYGYTF.

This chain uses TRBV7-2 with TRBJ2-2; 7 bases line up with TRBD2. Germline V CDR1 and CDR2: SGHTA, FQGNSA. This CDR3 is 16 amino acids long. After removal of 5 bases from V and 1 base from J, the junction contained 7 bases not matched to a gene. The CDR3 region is CASSTRTRQNTGELFF. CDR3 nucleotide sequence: TGTGCCAGCAGCACGCGGACTAGGCAGAACACCGGGGAGCTGTTTTTT.

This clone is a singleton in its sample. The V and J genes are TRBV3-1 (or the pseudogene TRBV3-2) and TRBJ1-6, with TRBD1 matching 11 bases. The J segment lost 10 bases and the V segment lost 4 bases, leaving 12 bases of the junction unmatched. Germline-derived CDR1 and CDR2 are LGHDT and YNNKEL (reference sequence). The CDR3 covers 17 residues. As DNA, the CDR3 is TGTGCCAGCAGCCGTCGCCCCGGGACAGGGGGTTGGTCACCCCTCCACTTT. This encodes CASSRRPGTGGWSPLHF.

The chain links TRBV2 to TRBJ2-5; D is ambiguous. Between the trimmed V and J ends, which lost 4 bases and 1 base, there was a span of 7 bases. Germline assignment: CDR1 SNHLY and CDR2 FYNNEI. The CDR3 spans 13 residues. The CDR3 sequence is CASSAEIQETQYF. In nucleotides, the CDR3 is TGTGCCAGCAGTGCTGAGATCCAAGAGACCCAGTACTTC.

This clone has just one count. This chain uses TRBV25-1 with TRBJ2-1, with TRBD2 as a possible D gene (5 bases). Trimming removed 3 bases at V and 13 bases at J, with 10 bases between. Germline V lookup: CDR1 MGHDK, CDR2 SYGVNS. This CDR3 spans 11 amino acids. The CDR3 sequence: CASSDRLAQFF. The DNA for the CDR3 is TGTGCCAGCAGTGATCGCCTAGCACAGTTCTTC.

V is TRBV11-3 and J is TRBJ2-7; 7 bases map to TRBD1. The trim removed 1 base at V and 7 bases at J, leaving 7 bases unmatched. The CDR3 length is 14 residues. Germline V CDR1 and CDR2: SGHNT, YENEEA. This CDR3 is CASSLGGSGGEQYF. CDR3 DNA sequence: TGTGCCAGCAGCTTAGGCGGGTCAGGGGGAGAGCAGTACTTC.

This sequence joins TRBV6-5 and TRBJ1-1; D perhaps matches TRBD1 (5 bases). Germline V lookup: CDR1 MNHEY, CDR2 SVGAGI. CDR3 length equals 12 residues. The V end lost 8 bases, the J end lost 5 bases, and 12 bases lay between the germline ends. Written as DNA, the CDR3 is TGTGCCAGCTACAGGCCAGGGACTGAAGCTTTCTTT. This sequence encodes CASYRPGTEAFF.

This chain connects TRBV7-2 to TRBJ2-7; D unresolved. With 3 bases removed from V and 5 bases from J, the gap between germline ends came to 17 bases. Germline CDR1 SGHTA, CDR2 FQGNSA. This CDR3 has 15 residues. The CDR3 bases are TGTGCCAGCAGCTTCCCAGACTCCCTCGGCCACGAGCAGTACTTC. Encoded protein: CASSFPDSLGHEQYF.

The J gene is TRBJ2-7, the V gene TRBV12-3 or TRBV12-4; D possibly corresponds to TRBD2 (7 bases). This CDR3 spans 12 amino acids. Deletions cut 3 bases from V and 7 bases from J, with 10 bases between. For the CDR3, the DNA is TGTGCCAGCAGTTTGGGGGGGCCAGAGCAGTACTTC. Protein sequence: CASSLGGPEQYF.

The CDR3 DNA is TGCGCCAGCAGACTGACAGGGGAGGCTGGAAACACCATATATTTT. Translated: CASRLTGEAGNTIYF. The V call is TRBV5-1, the J call TRBJ1-3; 8 bases map to TRBD1. This CDR3 region has 15 residues. Germline V gene lookup returns CDR1 SGHRS and CDR2 YFSETQ. V shed 5 bases and J 2 bases; nucleotides not matched to a gene: 6.

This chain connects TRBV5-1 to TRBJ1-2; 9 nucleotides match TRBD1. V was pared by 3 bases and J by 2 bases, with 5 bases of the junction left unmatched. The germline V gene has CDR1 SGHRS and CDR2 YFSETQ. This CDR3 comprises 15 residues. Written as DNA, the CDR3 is TGCGCCAGCAGCTCGACAGGGGGAGAAAACTATGGCTACACCTTC. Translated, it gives CASSSTGGENYGYTF.

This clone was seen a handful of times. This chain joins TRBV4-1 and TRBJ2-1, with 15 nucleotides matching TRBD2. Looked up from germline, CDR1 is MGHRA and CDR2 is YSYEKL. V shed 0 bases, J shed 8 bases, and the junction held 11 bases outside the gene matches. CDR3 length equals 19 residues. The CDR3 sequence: CASSQEGLAGGLTGYEQFF. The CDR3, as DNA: TGCGCCAGCAGCCAAGAGGGACTAGCGGGGGGCCTAACGGGGTATGAGCAGTTCTTC.

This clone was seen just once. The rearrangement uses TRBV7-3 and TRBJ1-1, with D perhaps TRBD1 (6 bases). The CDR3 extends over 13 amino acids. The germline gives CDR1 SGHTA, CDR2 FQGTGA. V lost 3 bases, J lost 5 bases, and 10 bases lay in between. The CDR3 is CASSFRGGTEAFF. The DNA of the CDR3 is TGTGCCAGCAGCTTTAGGGGGGGAACTGAAGCTTTCTTT.

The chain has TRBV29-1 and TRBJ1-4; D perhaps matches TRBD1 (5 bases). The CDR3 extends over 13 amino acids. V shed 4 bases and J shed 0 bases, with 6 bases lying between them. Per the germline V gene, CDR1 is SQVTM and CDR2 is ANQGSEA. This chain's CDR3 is CSVGGATNEKLFF. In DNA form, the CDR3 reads TGCAGCGTTGGGGGGGCAACTAATGAAAAACTGTTTTTT.

The CDR3 loop is CASSLDLNNGYTF. CDR3 coding DNA: TGTGCCAGCAGCTTGGACTTGAATAATGGCTACACCTTC. The chain links TRBV7-8 to TRBJ1-2; D unresolved. In germline, CDR1 is SGHVS, CDR2 FQNEAQ. Deletions cut 3 bases from V and 6 bases from J, with 11 bases between. This CDR3 region has 13 residues.

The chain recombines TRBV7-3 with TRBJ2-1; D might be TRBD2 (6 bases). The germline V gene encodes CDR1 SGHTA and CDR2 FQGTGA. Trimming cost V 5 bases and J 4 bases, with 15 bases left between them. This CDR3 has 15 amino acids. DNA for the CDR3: TGTGCCAGCAGCCCGGGGACTCGAAGTTACAATGAGCAGTTCTTC. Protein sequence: CASSPGTRSYNEQFF.